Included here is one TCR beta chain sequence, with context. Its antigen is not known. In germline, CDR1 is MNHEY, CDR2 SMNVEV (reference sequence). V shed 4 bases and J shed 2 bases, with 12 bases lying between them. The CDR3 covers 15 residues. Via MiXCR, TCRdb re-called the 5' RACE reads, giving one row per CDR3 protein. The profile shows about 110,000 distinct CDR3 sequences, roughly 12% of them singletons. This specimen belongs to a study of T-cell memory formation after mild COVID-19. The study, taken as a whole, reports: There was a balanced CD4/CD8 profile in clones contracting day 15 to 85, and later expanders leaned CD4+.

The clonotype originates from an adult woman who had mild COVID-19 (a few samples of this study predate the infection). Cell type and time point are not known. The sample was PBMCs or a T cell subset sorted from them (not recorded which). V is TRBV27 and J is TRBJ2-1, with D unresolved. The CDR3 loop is CASSSDADTYNEQFF. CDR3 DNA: TGTGCCAGCAGTTCGGATGCCGATACCTACAATGAGCAGTTCTTC.